The 23 T cell receptor beta chains below come from one sample, sequenced in a study of T cells after yellow fever vaccination. TCRdb reanalysed the 5' RACE reads using MiXCR and keeps one entry per CDR3 protein. The sample comprises about 300,000 distinct CDR3 sequences, around 10% of which are singletons, and around 3.1% rests with the top ten. The sequences come from CD4+ T cells sorted from PBMCs, collected 5 days after the yellow fever booster vaccination. Receptors were obtained from a man younger than 30 who received the YFV17D yellow fever vaccine.

This clonotype occurred many times. This chain uses TRBV9 with TRBJ2-5; TRBD1 aligns across 10 bases. CDR3 length: 14 amino acids. V trimming: 3 bases; J trimming: 5 bases; junction bases outside the gene matches: 4. CDR1 and CDR2 from the germline V gene are SGDLS and YYNGEE. The CDR3 protein is CASSAGQGRETQYF. In DNA form, the CDR3 reads TGTGCCAGCAGCGCGGGACAGGGGAGGGAGACCCAGTACTTC.

This clonotype was seen repeatedly, ten times or more. The DNA for the CDR3 is TGTGCCAGCAGCTCGGGACTAGGGGAGACCCAGTACTTC. Protein: CASSSGLGETQYF. The chain is built from TRBV9 and TRBJ2-5, with 8 bases matching TRBD2. Trimming cost V 4 bases and J 5 bases; bases outside gene matches: 4. CDR3 length: 13 amino acids. In germline, CDR1 is SGDLS, CDR2 YYNGEE.

This clonotype was seen a few times. The chain links TRBV4-3 to TRBJ1-4; D is possibly TRBD1 (5 bases). The CDR3 has 15 residues. Germline CDR1 is LGHNA and CDR2 is YSLEER. The germline V and J ends were trimmed by 4 bases and 2 bases, with 11 bases remaining between them. The CDR3 sequence is CASSRMWGTNEKLFF. CDR3 DNA sequence: TGCGCCAGCAGCCGGATGTGGGGGACTAATGAAAAACTGTTTTTT.

This clonotype has just a few counts. V and J are TRBV19 and TRBJ2-2; a weak D match, TRBD2 (6 bases). The CDR3 extends over 14 amino acids. Germline V gene data show CDR1 as LNHDA and CDR2 as SQIVND (reference sequence). With 6 bases removed from V and 5 bases from J, the gap between germline ends came to 13 bases. The DNA for the CDR3 is TGTGCCAGTAGGTGGGGGGTACAGACCGGGGAGCTGTTTTTT. Encoded protein: CASRWGVQTGELFF.

V and J are TRBV10-3 and TRBJ2-7; TRBD2 matches at 7 bases. V shed 10 bases and J 6 bases; nucleotides not matched to a gene: 9. CDR3 length: 12 amino acids. The V gene's germline CDR1 is ENHRY and CDR2 SYGVKD. This CDR3 reads CATGGGSGEQYV. The CDR3 nucleotides read TGTGCCACCGGGGGAGGGAGTGGCGAGCAGTACGTC.

This chain joins TRBV7-2 and TRBJ2-7; 10 bases fit TRBD1. Germline CDR1 reads SGHTA; CDR2 reads FQGNSA. The CDR3 has 15 amino acids. The J segment lost 5 bases and the V segment lost 5 bases, leaving 9 bases of the junction unmatched. The CDR3 DNA sequence: TGTGCCAGCAGCCCCGCCGGGACAGGGGTCGACGAGCAGTACTTC. As protein: CASSPAGTGVDEQYF.

This clonotype was observed at least ten times. This chain joins TRBV5-1 and TRBJ2-1, with D possibly TRBD1 on 5 matching bases. Germline V gives CDR1 SGHRS, CDR2 YFSETQ. V lost 3 bases and J lost 7, with 11 bases in between. This CDR3 is built from 13 residues. Here the CDR3 reads CASSYNQGNEQFF. CDR3 DNA: TGCGCCAGCAGCTATAACCAGGGAAATGAGCAGTTCTTC.

This chain links TRBV5-1 with TRBJ2-3; a weak D match, TRBD2 (6 bases). The CDR3 contains 17 residues. V lost 0 bases and J 1 base, leaving 15 bases between the germline ends. CDR1 and CDR2 (germline): SGHRS, YFSETQ. The CDR3, as DNA: TGCGCCAGCAGCTTGGCCCCTCTGGGACTGGGCACAGATACGCAGTATTTT. Translating it yields CASSLAPLGLGTDTQYF. The whole variable domain, filled in from reference TRBV5-1 and TRBJ2-3, reads KAGVTQTPRYLIKTRGQQVTLSCSPISGHRSVSWYQQTPGQGLQFLFEYFSETQRNKGNFPGRFSGRQFSNSRSEMNVSTLELGDSALYLCASSLAPLGLGTDTQYFGPGTRLTVL.

Written as DNA, the CDR3 is TGTGCCAGCAGCTTAGAGGGTGTTAACTATGGCTACACCTTC. Translation gives CASSLEGVNYGYTF. This chain links TRBV11-3 with TRBJ1-2, with no clear D. Trimming took 0 bases from V and 1 from J, leaving 6 bases between them. CDR3 length: 14 amino acids. Per germline, CDR1 SGHNT and CDR2 YENEEA.

Ten or more counts support this clonotype. The chain couples TRBV12-3 or TRBV12-4 to TRBJ2-4, with D tentatively TRBD1 or TRBD2 (5 bases each). CDR3 length: 15 amino acids. Deletions cut 2 bases from V and 1 base from J, with 9 bases between. This CDR3 reads CASSLRGPAKNIQYF. In DNA, the CDR3 is TGTGCCAGCAGTTTAAGGGGACCGGCCAAAAACATTCAGTACTTC.

A note on this clonotype: One base away lies a much larger clone, so this may be a sequencing read error. The rearrangement joins TRBV20-1 to TRBJ2-5; D unresolved. V dropped 2 bases and J dropped 0 bases, with 4 bases sitting between them. There are 12 residues in the CDR3. Germline V lookup: CDR1 DFQATT, CDR2 SNEGSKA (reference sequence). The chain's CDR3 is CSARQHQETQYF. Here the CDR3 DNA reads TGCAGTGCTAGACAGCACCAAGAGACCCAGTACTTC.

This clonotype was detected a few times. V is TRBV3-1 and J is TRBJ2-5; TRBD2 is a possible D gene (5 bases). Germline V gene sequence: CDR1 LGHDT, CDR2 YNNKEL (reference sequence). The CDR3 extends over 13 amino acids. Trimming removed 4 bases at V and 5 bases at J, with 11 bases between. The CDR3 protein is CASSPKWEETQYF. In DNA form, the CDR3 reads TGTGCCAGCAGCCCAAAGTGGGAGGAGACCCAGTACTTC.

This clonotype appeared a few times. The rearrangement uses TRBV11-3 and TRBJ2-2; maybe TRBD2 (8 bases). The CDR3 totals 16 residues. Trimming removed 5 bases at V and 4 bases at J, with 17 bases between. Germline CDR1 is SGHNT and CDR2 is YENEEA. The CDR3 is CASSRGGDRSTGELFF. The CDR3 nucleotides are TGTGCCAGCAGCCGGGGGGGGGACAGAAGCACCGGGGAGCTGTTTTTT.

V gene TRBV12-3 or TRBV12-4 combines with J gene TRBJ2-3, with 12 bases identical to TRBD1. The CDR3 contains 16 residues. Trimming took 2 bases from V and 4 from J; bases not matched to a gene: 4. CDR3 loop: CASSLRDRGRADTQYF. CDR3 coding DNA: TGTGCCAGCAGTTTAAGGGACAGGGGGCGTGCAGATACGCAGTATTTT.

This clonotype was seen more than once but under ten times. The gene calls are TRBV5-1 and TRBJ1-5, with D hard to call. Germline values: CDR1 SGHRS, CDR2 YFSETQ. The CDR3 spans 13 residues. V was shortened by 1 base and J by 9 bases, with 11 bases between the two germline ends. CDR3 amino acids: CASSLTMDTPQHF. The CDR3 DNA reads as TGCGCCAGCAGCTTGACGATGGATACGCCCCAGCATTTT.

This clonotype was seen a handful of times. This chain uses TRBV2 with TRBJ2-5; D not resolved. The V end was cut by 1 base, the J end by 2 bases, with 5 bases between. The germline V gene encodes CDR1 SNHLY and CDR2 FYNNEI. The CDR3 contains 13 residues. The CDR3 DNA sequence: TGTGCCAGCAGTGAAGGCACTCAAGAGACCCAGTACTTC. It yields the protein CASSEGTQETQYF.

The chain is built from TRBV6-5 and TRBJ2-1; 12 bases match TRBD2. Looked up from germline, CDR1 is MNHEY and CDR2 is SVGAGI. J lost 4 bases, V lost 6 bases, and 4 bases had no gene match. This CDR3 contains 15 residues. The DNA for the CDR3 is TGTGCCAGCAGAGGGGGGACTAGCGGGTACAATGAGCAGTTCTTC. It yields the protein CASRGGTSGYNEQFF.

The chain joins TRBV5-4 to TRBJ1-1; a possible D gene is TRBD1 (6 bases). Per the germline V gene, CDR1 is SGHNT and CDR2 is YYREEE (reference sequence). Trimming stripped 3 bases from V and 7 bases from J, with 10 bases between. CDR3 length: 12 amino acids. This CDR3 reads CASSSDSYEAFF. The CDR3 nucleotides are TGTGCCAGCAGCTCGGACAGCTATGAAGCTTTCTTT.

V gene TRBV28 combines with J gene TRBJ1-2, with 7 bases matching TRBD1. From germline, CDR1 is MDHEN and CDR2 SYDVKM. CDR3 length equals 15 residues. The V gene end was trimmed by 3 bases and the J gene end by 2 bases; junction bases not matched to a gene: 6. This CDR3 is CASSFGSDRNYGYTF. DNA of the CDR3: TGTGCCAGCAGTTTCGGTTCGGACAGGAACTATGGCTACACCTTC.

A few counts support this clonotype. The rearrangement uses TRBV20-1 and TRBJ2-2; the D is unclear. CDR3 length: 14 amino acids. Deletions cut 0 bases from V and 8 bases from J, with 13 bases between. In germline, CDR1 is DFQATT, CDR2 SNEGSKA (reference sequence). DNA of the CDR3: TGCAGTGCTAGAGATACCACGAGGTTAGGGGAGCTGTTTTTT. Translation gives CSARDTTRLGELFF.

This clonotype appeared a few times. J is TRBJ2-1 and V is TRBV20-1; 8 bases fit TRBD2. Trimming at V came to 2 bases and at J to 9 bases, leaving 6 bases not matched to a gene. Germline V gene data show CDR1 as DFQATT and CDR2 as SNEGSKA (reference sequence). There are 13 residues in the CDR3. The CDR3 bases are TGCAGTGCTAGAAGGGTAGCGGGGACTGAGCAGTTCTTC. It translates to CSARRVAGTEQFF.

This clonotype came up a few times. The CDR3 DNA reads as TGTGCCAGCAGTTCGTCCGGGACAGGGTACACAGATACGCAGTATTTT. Its protein product is CASSSSGTGYTDTQYF. V and J are TRBV27 and TRBJ2-3; 9 bases align to TRBD1. V lost 4 bases to trimming and J lost 2 bases; unmatched junction nucleotides: 7. Germline CDR1 is MNHEY and CDR2 is SMNVEV (reference sequence). The CDR3 runs 16 residues.

This chain links TRBV20-1 with TRBJ2-5; 8 bases are a match to TRBD1. CDR1 and CDR2 (germline): DFQATT, SNEGSKA (reference sequence). The CDR3 has 13 residues. The ends lost 5 bases at V and 2 bases at J; junction bases unmatched: 4. The CDR3 DNA follows: TGCAGTGCTTTGACAGGGGCACAAGAGACCCAGTACTTC. The encoded protein is CSALTGAQETQYF.